This T cell receptor (beta chain) was sequenced in a study of blood T cell repertoires in COVID-19. Turning to the study itself: Donors in the United States, Italy and Spain gave samples during acute or convalescent COVID-19. T cells, B-cell-depleted T cells, or PBMCs provided the cDNA or gDNA that served as material.

CDR1 MDHEN and CDR2 SYDVKM come from the germline V gene. The CDR3 covers 15 residues. V shed 7 bases and J shed 5 bases, with 18 bases lying between them. Authors' processing steps: The authors estimated nucleated cell counts from reference gene primer amplification. Assay: immunoSEQ multiplex PCR; the TCRdb copy retains only in-frame clones and omits some. The V and J calls and clone size were taken over from that table, and D and trimming were inferred from the DNA. The repertoire includes approximately 190,000 clones, about 93% of them detected once, and 0.5% to 0.65% sits in the top ten. V usage is TRBV28 and J usage is TRBJ2-1; D perhaps matches TRBD2 (5 bases). Input material: peripheral blood. This TCR came from a man aged 50-60 years with acute or convalescent COVID-19. The CDR3 protein is CASTRAVQSNNEQFF. For the CDR3, the DNA is TGTGCCAGCACCCGAGCGGTACAATCGAACAATGAGCAGTTCTTC.